The TCR beta chain described here comes from a study of T cell responses to AZD1222 COVID-19 vaccine. The germline CDR1 and CDR2 sequences are DFQATT and SNEGSKA (reference sequence). This CDR3 has 11 amino acids. Trimming left V 4 bases short and J 5 bases short, with 5 bases between. Generated by immunoSEQ multiplex PCR, the TCRdb table keeps only in-frame clones and is missing some. The data contain some 120,000 clones, roughly 91% of them singletons. The sequence derives from an adult in good health. The gene calls are TRBV20-1 and TRBJ1-4; no firm D call. The material sequenced was peripheral blood, taken on day 0 of AZD1222 vaccination. CDR3 DNA sequence: TGCAGTGCTAATGGGAATGAAAAACTGTTTTTT. The encoded protein is CSANGNEKLFF.